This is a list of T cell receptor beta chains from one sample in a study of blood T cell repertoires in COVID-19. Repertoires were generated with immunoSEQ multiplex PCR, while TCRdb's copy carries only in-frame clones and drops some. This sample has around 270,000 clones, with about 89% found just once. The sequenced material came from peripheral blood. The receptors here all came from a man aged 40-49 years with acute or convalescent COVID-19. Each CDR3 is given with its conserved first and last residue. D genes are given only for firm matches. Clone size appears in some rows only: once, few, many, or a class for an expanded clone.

CDR3aa: CASSTRRTGNQPQHF
CDR3nt: TGTGCCAGCAGTACCAGAAGGACAGGCAATCAGCCCCAGCATTTT
abundance: NA
d_gene: NA
v_gene: TRBV6-6
j_gene: TRBJ1-5

CDR3aa: CASSQDPVNTEAFF
CDR3nt: TGCGCCAGCAGCCAAGATCCGGTGAACACTGAAGCTTTCTTT
abundance: NA
d_gene: NA
v_gene: TRBV4-1
j_gene: TRBJ1-1

CDR3aa: CASSLFRETGNTIYF
CDR3nt: TGTGCCAGCAGCCTGTTCCGGGAGACTGGAAACACCATATATTTT
abundance: NA
d_gene: NA
v_gene: TRBV7-6
j_gene: TRBJ1-3

CDR3aa: CSVGRGNIQYF
CDR3nt: TGCAGCGTTGGCAGGGGAAACATTCAGTACTTC
abundance: few
d_gene: NA
v_gene: TRBV29-1
j_gene: TRBJ2-4

CDR3aa: CASSEGSNYGYTF
CDR3nt: TGCGCCAGCAGCGAGGGTTCTAACTATGGCTACACCTTC
abundance: NA
d_gene: NA
v_gene: TRBV5-1
j_gene: TRBJ1-2

CDR3aa: CATSDLLGYEQYF
CDR3nt: TGTGCCACCAGTGATTTACTTGGCTACGAGCAGTACTTC
abundance: NA
d_gene: NA
v_gene: TRBV24-1
j_gene: TRBJ2-7

CDR3aa: CAISDSAGSNQPQHF
CDR3nt: TGTGCCATCAGTGATAGTGCAGGGTCCAATCAGCCCCAGCATTTT
abundance: NA
d_gene: NA
v_gene: TRBV10-3
j_gene: TRBJ1-5

CDR3aa: CASSQDLRLAGGNTDTQYF
CDR3nt: TGTGCCAGCAGCCAAGATTTGAGACTAGCGGGGGGAAACACAGATACGCAGTATTTT
abundance: NA
d_gene: TRBD2
v_gene: TRBV3-1/TRBV3-2
j_gene: TRBJ2-3

CDR3aa: CASSEARQISYEQYF
CDR3nt: TGTGCCAGCAGTGAAGCGCGGCAGATTTCCTACGAGCAGTACTTC
abundance: NA
d_gene: NA
v_gene: TRBV2
j_gene: TRBJ2-7

CDR3aa: CSASSTGLTEAFF
CDR3nt: TGCAGTGCTAGTAGCACAGGGTTGACTGAAGCTTTCTTT
abundance: NA
d_gene: NA
v_gene: TRBV20-1
j_gene: TRBJ1-1

CDR3aa: CASSSPGQGSPWSQNRLHF
CDR3nt: TGTGCCAGCAGCTCACCGGGACAGGGTAGCCCATGGTCCCAGAACCGCCTCCACTTT
abundance: once
d_gene: TRBD1
v_gene: TRBV3-1/TRBV3-2
j_gene: TRBJ1-6

CDR3aa: CASSGGGNQPQHF
CDR3nt: TGTGCCAGCAGTGGGGGGGGCAATCAGCCCCAGCATTTT
abundance: NA
d_gene: NA
v_gene: TRBV2
j_gene: TRBJ1-5

CDR3aa: CASSRREGQNTEAFF
CDR3nt: TGTGCCAGCAGCCGCAGGGAGGGGCAGAACACTGAAGCTTTCTTT
abundance: NA
d_gene: NA
v_gene: TRBV14
j_gene: TRBJ1-1

CDR3aa: CASSVTARVDTGELFF
CDR3nt: TGTGCCAGCAGCGTAACGGCCAGGGTAGACACCGGGGAGCTGTTTTTT
abundance: NA
d_gene: NA
v_gene: TRBV9
j_gene: TRBJ2-2

CDR3aa: CASSQDRPGKDTQYF
CDR3nt: TGTGCCAGCAGCCAAGACCGGCCAGGTAAAGATACGCAGTATTTT
abundance: NA
d_gene: NA
v_gene: TRBV4-2
j_gene: TRBJ2-3

CDR3aa: CASSQDGRGYNSPLHF
CDR3nt: TGCGCCAGCAGCCAAGATGGCAGGGGCTATAATTCACCCCTCCACTTT
abundance: few
d_gene: NA
v_gene: TRBV4-1
j_gene: TRBJ1-6

CDR3aa: CASSYSVGMNTEAFF
CDR3nt: TGTGCCAGCAGTTACTCCGTCGGGATGAACACTGAAGCTTTCTTT
abundance: NA
d_gene: NA
v_gene: TRBV6-5
j_gene: TRBJ1-1

CDR3aa: CASSLTGGDYGYTF
CDR3nt: TGTGCCAGCAGCTTGACAGGGGGGGACTATGGCTACACCTTC
abundance: NA
d_gene: TRBD1
v_gene: TRBV11-2
j_gene: TRBJ1-2

CDR3aa: CASSFIGGTEAFF
CDR3nt: TGTGCCAGCAGCTTTATTGGCGGCACTGAAGCTTTCTTT
abundance: NA
d_gene: NA
v_gene: TRBV5-5
j_gene: TRBJ1-1

CDR3aa: CASSFPGDTDTQYF
CDR3nt: TGTGCCAGTAGTTTTCCCGGGGACACAGATACGCAGTATTTT
abundance: NA
d_gene: NA
v_gene: TRBV19
j_gene: TRBJ2-3

CDR3aa: CASSEAGRLSHTQYF
CDR3nt: TGTGCCAGCAGTGAAGCGGGGAGACTTAGCCATACGCAGTATTTT
abundance: NA
d_gene: NA
v_gene: TRBV2
j_gene: TRBJ2-3

CDR3aa: CASSLKGSTDTQYF
CDR3nt: TGTGCCAGCAGCTTAAAGGGGAGCACAGATACGCAGTATTTT
abundance: NA
d_gene: NA
v_gene: TRBV7-9
j_gene: TRBJ2-3

CDR3aa: CASSLDSYGYTF
CDR3nt: TGTGCCAGCAGCTTGGACAGCTATGGCTACACCTTC
abundance: NA
d_gene: NA
v_gene: TRBV5-4
j_gene: TRBJ1-2

CDR3aa: CASSSVWQGGGYTF
CDR3nt: TGTGCCAGCAGCTCGGTTTGGCAGGGTGGTGGCTACACCTTC
abundance: NA
d_gene: NA
v_gene: TRBV5-5
j_gene: TRBJ1-2

CDR3aa: CASSLGRDRADTQYF
CDR3nt: TGTGCCAGCAGCTTAGGCAGGGACAGAGCAGATACGCAGTATTTT
abundance: NA
d_gene: TRBD1
v_gene: TRBV11-2
j_gene: TRBJ2-3

CDR3aa: CASSTVSSPLHF
CDR3nt: TGTGCCAGCAGCACCGTGAGTTCACCCCTCCACTTT
abundance: NA
d_gene: NA
v_gene: TRBV27
j_gene: TRBJ1-6

CDR3aa: CASSENPERRSRNEQYF
CDR3nt: TGTGCCAGCAGTGAAAATCCGGAGAGGCGGTCTAGGAACGAGCAGTACTTC
abundance: NA
d_gene: NA
v_gene: TRBV2
j_gene: TRBJ2-7

CDR3aa: CASSRLAAGGGNEQFF
CDR3nt: TGTGCCAGCAGCCGTCTGGCGGCGGGTGGAGGCAATGAGCAGTTCTTC
abundance: NA
d_gene: NA
v_gene: TRBV2
j_gene: TRBJ2-1

CDR3aa: CAIKGGAHTEAFF
CDR3nt: TGTGCCATCAAAGGGGGGGCACACACTGAAGCTTTCTTT
abundance: NA
d_gene: NA
v_gene: TRBV10-3
j_gene: TRBJ1-1

CDR3aa: CATSRVGGSMYEQYF
CDR3nt: TGTGCCACCAGCAGAGTAGGCGGCAGTATGTACGAGCAGTACTTC
abundance: NA
d_gene: NA
v_gene: TRBV15
j_gene: TRBJ2-7

CDR3aa: CSVRGNTEAFF
CDR3nt: TGCAGCGTTCGAGGGAACACTGAAGCTTTCTTT
abundance: NA
d_gene: NA
v_gene: TRBV29-1
j_gene: TRBJ1-1

CDR3aa: CASSTTVLQGEQYF
CDR3nt: TGCGCCAGCAGTACAACAGTACTCCAAGGCGAGCAGTACTTC
abundance: NA
d_gene: NA
v_gene: TRBV10-2
j_gene: TRBJ2-7

CDR3aa: CASSPQSTGGEQYF
CDR3nt: TGTGCCAGCTCACCACAATCCACAGGGGGCGAGCAGTACTTC
abundance: NA
d_gene: TRBD1
v_gene: TRBV18
j_gene: TRBJ2-7

CDR3aa: CASSVVGDGGYDTEAFF
CDR3nt: TGTGCCAGCAGCGTAGTAGGGGACGGGGGGTATGACACTGAAGCTTTCTTT
abundance: NA
d_gene: NA
v_gene: TRBV9
j_gene: TRBJ1-1

CDR3aa: CASRVQPSDYGYTF
CDR3nt: TGCGCCAGCAGAGTCCAACCTAGTGACTATGGCTACACCTTC
abundance: NA
d_gene: NA
v_gene: TRBV5-1
j_gene: TRBJ1-2

CDR3aa: CASRGTGRPTNYGYTF
CDR3nt: TGTGCCAGCAGGGGGACAGGGAGGCCGACTAACTATGGCTACACCTTC
abundance: NA
d_gene: TRBD1
v_gene: TRBV27
j_gene: TRBJ1-2

CDR3aa: CSVDGQGLLEQYF
CDR3nt: TGCAGCGTTGATGGACAGGGCCTCCTCGAGCAGTACTTC
abundance: NA
d_gene: TRBD1
v_gene: TRBV29-1
j_gene: TRBJ2-7